Listed here are 32 T cell receptor beta chains from one sample, sequenced in a study of cytomegalovirus exposure and HLA in healthy donors. The PCR employed 60 Vbeta primers together with 13 Jbeta primers. Measured with immunoSEQ multiplex PCR; TCRdb has only the in-frame clones, and not every one. The table has roughly 100,000 clones, 60% to 80% seen once. Sequencing was performed on PBMCs. The source of these receptors is a man between 40 and 49 years old in good health and CMV-seronegative.

This clone was picked up a small number of times. The chain has TRBV5-4 and TRBJ2-7; 11 bases map to TRBD1. Germline V lookup: CDR1 SGHNT, CDR2 YYREEE (reference sequence). With 4 bases clipped from V and 6 bases from J, the junction kept 9 bases outside the gene matches. This CDR3 region has 15 residues. In nucleotides, the CDR3 is TGTGCCAGCAGCCAAGAACGGGACAGGGGGTGCGAGCAGTACTTC. It encodes CASSQERDRGCEQYF.

The chain has TRBV5-4 and TRBJ1-2; D gene ambiguous. Between the trimmed V and J ends, which lost 8 bases and 0 bases, there was a span of 17 bases. The CDR3 sequence is 15 residues long. Germline-derived CDR1 and CDR2 are SGHNT and YYREEE (reference sequence). The CDR3 region is CASRDAGKTNYGYTF. The CDR3 DNA sequence: TGTGCCAGTCGTGATGCGGGCAAAACTAACTATGGCTACACCTTC.

This clone has just one count. This chain connects TRBV14 to TRBJ1-2; D is uncertain. The ends were cut back, 0 bases at V and 8 bases at J, with 16 bases in the middle. The CDR3 loop spans 15 amino acids. Germline CDR1 and CDR2: SGHDN and FVKESK. The CDR3 is CASSQDVRRTYGYTF. CDR3 DNA sequence: TGTGCCAGCAGCCAAGATGTACGGAGAACCTACGGCTACACCTTC.

CDR3 nucleotide sequence: TGCGCCAGCAGCCAAGAGATAACAACTAACTATGGCTACACCTTC. Protein sequence: CASSQEITTNYGYTF. The genes are TRBV4-1 and TRBJ1-2; D gene uncertain. Trimming pared 0 bases from V and 0 bases from J, leaving 8 bases between. The CDR3 has 15 residues. Germline V gene sequence: CDR1 MGHRA, CDR2 YSYEKL.

The gene calls are TRBV10-3 and TRBJ2-7, with TRBD2 matching 8 bases. The CDR3 loop spans 14 amino acids. Germline CDR1 ENHRY, CDR2 SYGVKD. With V trimmed by 3 bases and J by 1 base, 2 bases remained unmatched. The CDR3 sequence: CAISDRGGSYEQYF. The CDR3 DNA is TGTGCCATCAGTGACCGGGGGGGTTCCTACGAGCAGTACTTC.

V gene TRBV9 combines with J gene TRBJ1-4; 8 nucleotides line up with TRBD1. Losses at the gene ends were 0 bases for V and 8 bases for J; bases not matched to a gene: 9. CDR3 size: 16 residues. The germline CDR1 and CDR2 sequences are SGDLS and YYNGEE. The CDR3 here is CASSVVSAGGLEKLFF. In nucleotides, the CDR3 is TGTGCCAGCAGCGTAGTCAGCGCAGGGGGCTTGGAAAAACTGTTTTTT.

This chain connects TRBV6-5 to TRBJ2-7; 8 nucleotides agree with TRBD1. This CDR3 has 15 amino acids. CDR1 is MNHEY, CDR2 SVGAGI, per germline. With 7 bases clipped from V and 3 bases from J, the junction kept 11 bases outside the gene matches. This chain's CDR3 is CASTTFLGTGYEQYF. The CDR3, as DNA: TGTGCCAGCACCACTTTCCTTGGGACAGGCTACGAGCAGTACTTC.

This clone occurred once. V usage is TRBV5-4 and J usage is TRBJ1-6; D is possibly TRBD1 (5 bases). The CDR3 length is 15 residues. Germline CDR1 SGHNT, CDR2 YYREEE (reference sequence). The V gene lost 4 bases and the J gene lost 9 bases, with 17 bases spanning the gap. The CDR3 region has the DNA TGTGCCAGCAGCCTGGGGGGGGATCTTATTTCACCCCTCCACTTT. Translated, it gives CASSLGGDLISPLHF.

This clone was detected once. The CDR3 nucleotides are TGTGCCAGCAGCTTGAACAGGGGAGGCAATTCACCCCTCCACTTT. Protein product: CASSLNRGGNSPLHF. The rearrangement uses TRBV6-1 and TRBJ1-6, with 7 bases lining up with TRBD1. CDR1 is MNHNS and CDR2 is SASEGT in the germline V gene. J was trimmed by 7 bases and V by 6 bases; bases with no gene match: 9. The CDR3 spans 15 residues.

This clone was recorded only once. The chain has TRBV5-1 and TRBJ2-3; 9 bases fit TRBD2. V shed 0 bases, J shed 7 bases, and the junction held 6 bases outside the gene matches. The CDR3 length is 15 residues. Germline values: CDR1 SGHRS, CDR2 YFSETQ. The CDR3 DNA is TGCGCCAGCAGCTTGGGCGGGGGGGTCGCCCATACGCAGTATTTT. Protein product: CASSLGGGVAHTQYF.

The genes are TRBV2 and TRBJ2-7; 7 bases line up with TRBD1. V lost 3 bases and J lost 4; bases outside the gene matches: 9. Germline V gene sequence: CDR1 SNHLY, CDR2 FYNNEI. The CDR3 has 15 amino acids. The CDR3 nucleotides are TGTGCCAGCAGTGACGAGGGGGCAGCCAAATACGAGCAGTACTTC. Encoded protein: CASSDEGAAKYEQYF.

The chain joins TRBV6-6 to TRBJ2-1, with unresolved D. CDR3 size: 14 residues. V lost 0 bases and J 2 bases, leaving 5 bases between the germline ends. The germline gives CDR1 MNHNY, CDR2 SVGAGI (reference sequence). The CDR3, as DNA: TGTGCCAGCAGTTACTCGTCAGCCTACAATGAGCAGTTCTTC. It yields the protein CASSYSSAYNEQFF.

The chain employs TRBV15 and TRBJ2-2, with 8 bases fitting TRBD1. The V segment lost 1 base and the J segment 2 bases; nucleotides outside the gene matches: 3. Germline V lookup: CDR1 LNHNV, CDR2 YYDKDF (reference sequence). The CDR3 consists of 16 residues. The CDR3 sequence is CATSRVAGGNTGELFF. The CDR3 DNA reads as TGTGCCACCAGCAGAGTCGCAGGGGGCAACACCGGGGAGCTGTTTTTT.

The rearrangement links TRBV5-1 to TRBJ2-5, with 9 nucleotides matching TRBD2. This CDR3 is 17 amino acids long. V lost 4 bases, J lost 2 bases, and 12 bases stayed unmatched. CDR1 and CDR2 from the germline V gene are SGHRS and YFSETQ. This CDR3 is CASSRLGSGGPQETQYF. CDR3 coding DNA: TGCGCCAGCAGCCGGCTGGGGAGCGGGGGGCCGCAAGAGACCCAGTACTTC. Full variable domain (rest looked up from reference TRBV5-1 and TRBJ2-5): KAGVTQTPRYLIKTRGQQVTLSCSPISGHRSVSWYQQTPGQGLQFLFEYFSETQRNKGNFPGRFSGRQFSNSRSEMNVSTLELGDSALYLCASSRLGSGGPQETQYFGPGTRLLVL.

This sequence joins TRBV4-2 and TRBJ2-7, with D possibly being TRBD1 (5 bases). V was cut by 0 bases and J by 3 bases, with 15 bases left in between. The CDR3 length is 16 residues. Germline CDR1 is LGHNA and CDR2 is YNFKEQ. The CDR3 nucleotides are TGTGCCAGCAGCCAAGAGGCGCAGGGTGTTAGCTACGAGCAGTACTTC. The encoded protein is CASSQEAQGVSYEQYF.

The V call is TRBV5-4, the J call TRBJ2-3, with TRBD2 matching 11 bases. CDR1 and CDR2 from the germline V gene are SGHNT and YYREEE (reference sequence). The CDR3 extends over 13 amino acids. Trimming removed 5 bases from V and 4 bases from J; junction bases left unmatched: 0. The CDR3 nucleotides are TGTGCCAGCAGACTAGCGGGGGCAGATACGCAGTATTTT. Its protein is CASRLAGADTQYF.

V and J are TRBV6-1 and TRBJ1-1, with TRBD1 matching over 7 bases. CDR1 is MNHNS, CDR2 SASEGT, per germline. With 6 bases clipped from V and 1 base from J, the junction kept 8 bases outside the gene matches. This CDR3 contains 15 residues. DNA for the CDR3: TGTGCCAGCAGCGGAACCCGACAGGGGAACACTGAAGCTTTCTTT. This encodes CASSGTRQGNTEAFF.

The rearrangement links TRBV7-6 to TRBJ2-7; the match to TRBD1 covers 9 bases. The germline V gene encodes CDR1 SGHVS and CDR2 FNYEAQ. V shed 4 bases, J shed 5 bases, and the junction held 3 bases outside the gene matches. The CDR3 sequence is 13 residues long. The CDR3 DNA reads TGTGCCAGCAGCTGGGGACAGGGTGACGAGCAGTACTTC. The encoded protein is CASSWGQGDEQYF.

The gene calls are TRBV5-6 and TRBJ2-3; 14 bases are shared with TRBD2. The CDR3 has 16 amino acids. V lost 4 bases to trimming and J lost 2 bases; unmatched junction nucleotides: 3. Germline V lookup: CDR1 SGHDT, CDR2 YYEEEE. This chain's CDR3 is CASSAGLAGVTDTQYF. In nucleotides, the CDR3 is TGTGCCAGCAGCGCGGGACTAGCGGGGGTCACAGATACGCAGTATTTT. Full variable domain (remainder filled in from reference TRBV5-6 and TRBJ2-3): DAGVTQSPTHLIKTRGQQVTLRCSPKSGHDTVSWYQQALGQGPQFIFQYYEEEERQRGNFPDRFSGHQFPNYSSELNVNALLLGDSALYLCASSAGLAGVTDTQYFGPGTRLTVL.

The chain uses TRBV5-6 and TRBJ2-7; D may be TRBD1 (5 bases). V lost 5 bases and J 1 base, leaving 16 bases between the germline ends. From germline, CDR1 is SGHDT and CDR2 YYEEEE. CDR3 size: 15 residues. As DNA, the CDR3 is TGTGCCAGCAGGATAGATCGAACAGGTTCCTACGAGCAGTACTTC. This translates into CASRIDRTGSYEQYF.

This rearrangement joins TRBV9 to TRBJ1-2; perhaps TRBD1 as D (6 bases). Germline V CDR1 and CDR2: SGDLS, YYNGEE. Trimming left V 5 bases short and J 0 bases short, with 26 bases between. This CDR3 comprises 19 residues. The CDR3 DNA follows: TGTGCCAGCAGGTCCGGGACGAACACAAACAGGGCTACTAACTATGGCTACACCTTC. Translation: CASRSGTNTNRATNYGYTF.

This chain uses TRBV7-6 with TRBJ2-7; the D gene is possibly TRBD1 (6 bases). Germline V gene data show CDR1 as SGHVS and CDR2 as FNYEAQ. V dropped 5 bases and J dropped 6 bases, with 23 bases sitting between them. This CDR3 is built from 16 residues. Here the CDR3 reads CASSHAPGAGRREQYF. The CDR3 bases are TGTGCCAGCAGCCATGCCCCAGGGGCAGGACGTCGCGAGCAGTACTTC. The full variable domain, in which reference TRBV7-6 and TRBJ2-7 provide the parts outside the CDR3, is GAGVSQSPRYKVTKRGQDVALRCDPISGHVSLYWYRQALGQGPEFLTYFNYEAQQDKSGLPNDRFSAERPEGSISTLTIQRTEQRDSAMYRCASSHAPGAGRREQYFGPGTRLTVT.

This clone is a singleton in its sample. This CDR3 is also generated by other DNA sequences in the sample. The V gene is TRBV5-1, the J gene TRBJ2-7, with a possible D match to TRBD1 (7 bases). This CDR3 comprises 14 residues. Germline values: CDR1 SGHRS, CDR2 YFSETQ. V dropped 3 bases and J dropped 0 bases, with 10 bases sitting between them. CDR3 residues: CASSSGDSSYEQYF. The DNA of the CDR3 is TGCGCCAGCAGCTCGGGGGACAGCTCCTACGAGCAGTACTTC.

V and J are TRBV7-9 and TRBJ1-2; D is ambiguous. Germline lookup yields CDR1 SEHNR and CDR2 FQNEAQ (reference sequence). The CDR3 totals 13 residues. The ends were cut back, 3 bases at V and 3 bases at J, with 8 bases in the middle. The CDR3 spells CASSFPGDYGYTF. The CDR3 DNA follows: TGTGCCAGCAGCTTTCCCGGGGACTATGGCTACACCTTC.

The chain links TRBV11-2 to TRBJ2-1, with TRBD1 matching over 9 bases. The CDR3 covers 15 residues. The germline V gene has CDR1 SGHAT and CDR2 FQNNGV. The V and J ends lost 5 bases and 3 bases, in that order; junction bases with no gene match: 5. The CDR3 spells CASSRGTGLYNEQFF. CDR3 in DNA: TGTGCCAGCAGCCGAGGGACAGGGCTCTACAATGAGCAGTTCTTC.

The sample holds one count of this clone. An end of the junction differs from the germline gene, which may be a read error. The V call is TRBV7-9, the J call TRBJ1-2; 7 nucleotides align to TRBD1. Per the germline V gene, CDR1 is SEHNR and CDR2 is FQNEAQ (reference sequence). CDR3 length: 16 residues. In DNA form, the CDR3 reads TGTTCCAGCAGCTTCGGAATACCGGGACAGTCCTATGGCTACACCTTC. Amino acid sequence: CSSSFGIPGQSYGYTF.

This sequence joins TRBV28 and TRBJ1-5; D uncertain. This CDR3 is 14 amino acids long. From germline, CDR1 is MDHEN and CDR2 SYDVKM. V gave up 2 bases and J gave up 2 bases, with 7 bases separating them. CDR3 sequence reads: CASSLAHGNQPQHF. CDR3 DNA: TGTGCCAGCAGTTTAGCGCACGGCAATCAGCCCCAGCATTTT.

The chain is built from TRBV2 and TRBJ2-7; D call uncertain. Germline V gene lookup returns CDR1 SNHLY and CDR2 FYNNEI. Trimming removed 4 bases from V and 1 base from J, with 11 bases in between. CDR3 length: 14 amino acids. For the CDR3, the DNA is TGTGCCAGCAGTGTTTTGCAGGCTTCCTACGAGCAGTACTTC. It codes for CASSVLQASYEQYF.

This clone occurred a few times. This chain uses TRBV10-3 with TRBJ1-3; D gene ambiguous. Per germline, CDR1 ENHRY and CDR2 SYGVKD. The CDR3 runs 13 residues. Trimming pared 7 bases from V and 2 bases from J, leaving 9 bases between. CDR3 sequence reads: CAINGPAGNTIYF. DNA of the CDR3: TGTGCCATCAATGGGCCAGCTGGAAACACCATATATTTT.

The chain links TRBV19 to TRBJ2-4; TRBD2 is a possible D gene (5 bases). This CDR3 is built from 16 residues. CDR1 and CDR2 from the germline V gene are LNHDA and SQIVND (reference sequence). Trimming removed 6 bases at V and 3 bases at J, with 18 bases between. The chain's CDR3 is CASSNQWVGGKNIQYF. CDR3 bases: TGTGCCAGTAGCAATCAATGGGTCGGAGGCAAAAACATTCAGTACTTC.

The chain links TRBV19 to TRBJ2-6, with a tentative D call TRBD2 (5 bases). Trimming stripped 7 bases from V and 0 bases from J, with 10 bases between. Germline V gives CDR1 LNHDA, CDR2 SQIVND (reference sequence). The CDR3 totals 15 residues. The DNA of the CDR3 is TGTGCCAGTACTACGGGGTCCTCTGGGGCCAACGTCCTGACTTTC. This sequence encodes CASTTGSSGANVLTF.

The chain uses TRBV19 and TRBJ1-2, with TRBD1 as a possible D gene (6 bases). Germline values: CDR1 LNHDA, CDR2 SQIVND (reference sequence). With 9 bases removed from V and 0 bases from J, the gap between germline ends came to 20 bases. The CDR3 loop spans 16 amino acids. This chain's CDR3 is CASRATGQRTNYGYTF. CDR3 nucleotide sequence: TGTGCCAGCCGCGCCACCGGACAGCGAACTAACTATGGCTACACCTTC. Complete variable domain (other parts from reference TRBV19 and TRBJ1-2): DGGITQSPKYLFRKEGQNVTLSCEQNLNHDAMYWYRQDPGQGLRLIYYSQIVNDFQKGDIAEGYSVSREKKESFPLTVTSAQKNPTAFYLCASRATGQRTNYGYTFGSGTRLTVV.